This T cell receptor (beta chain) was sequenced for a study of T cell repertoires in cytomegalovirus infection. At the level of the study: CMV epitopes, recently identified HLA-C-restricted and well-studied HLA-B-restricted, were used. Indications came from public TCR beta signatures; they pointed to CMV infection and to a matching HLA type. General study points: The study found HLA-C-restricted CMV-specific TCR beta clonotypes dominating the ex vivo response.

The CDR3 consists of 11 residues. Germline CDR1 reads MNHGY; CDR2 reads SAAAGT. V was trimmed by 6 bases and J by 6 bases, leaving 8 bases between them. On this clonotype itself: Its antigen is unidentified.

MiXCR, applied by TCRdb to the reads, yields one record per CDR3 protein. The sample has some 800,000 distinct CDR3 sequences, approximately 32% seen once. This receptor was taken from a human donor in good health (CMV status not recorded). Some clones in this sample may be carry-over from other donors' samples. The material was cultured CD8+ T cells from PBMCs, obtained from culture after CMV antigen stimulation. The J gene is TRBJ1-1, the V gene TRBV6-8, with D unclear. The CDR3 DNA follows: TGTGCCAGCAGGTACGGGGCTGAAGCTTTCTTT. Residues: CASRYGAEAFF.